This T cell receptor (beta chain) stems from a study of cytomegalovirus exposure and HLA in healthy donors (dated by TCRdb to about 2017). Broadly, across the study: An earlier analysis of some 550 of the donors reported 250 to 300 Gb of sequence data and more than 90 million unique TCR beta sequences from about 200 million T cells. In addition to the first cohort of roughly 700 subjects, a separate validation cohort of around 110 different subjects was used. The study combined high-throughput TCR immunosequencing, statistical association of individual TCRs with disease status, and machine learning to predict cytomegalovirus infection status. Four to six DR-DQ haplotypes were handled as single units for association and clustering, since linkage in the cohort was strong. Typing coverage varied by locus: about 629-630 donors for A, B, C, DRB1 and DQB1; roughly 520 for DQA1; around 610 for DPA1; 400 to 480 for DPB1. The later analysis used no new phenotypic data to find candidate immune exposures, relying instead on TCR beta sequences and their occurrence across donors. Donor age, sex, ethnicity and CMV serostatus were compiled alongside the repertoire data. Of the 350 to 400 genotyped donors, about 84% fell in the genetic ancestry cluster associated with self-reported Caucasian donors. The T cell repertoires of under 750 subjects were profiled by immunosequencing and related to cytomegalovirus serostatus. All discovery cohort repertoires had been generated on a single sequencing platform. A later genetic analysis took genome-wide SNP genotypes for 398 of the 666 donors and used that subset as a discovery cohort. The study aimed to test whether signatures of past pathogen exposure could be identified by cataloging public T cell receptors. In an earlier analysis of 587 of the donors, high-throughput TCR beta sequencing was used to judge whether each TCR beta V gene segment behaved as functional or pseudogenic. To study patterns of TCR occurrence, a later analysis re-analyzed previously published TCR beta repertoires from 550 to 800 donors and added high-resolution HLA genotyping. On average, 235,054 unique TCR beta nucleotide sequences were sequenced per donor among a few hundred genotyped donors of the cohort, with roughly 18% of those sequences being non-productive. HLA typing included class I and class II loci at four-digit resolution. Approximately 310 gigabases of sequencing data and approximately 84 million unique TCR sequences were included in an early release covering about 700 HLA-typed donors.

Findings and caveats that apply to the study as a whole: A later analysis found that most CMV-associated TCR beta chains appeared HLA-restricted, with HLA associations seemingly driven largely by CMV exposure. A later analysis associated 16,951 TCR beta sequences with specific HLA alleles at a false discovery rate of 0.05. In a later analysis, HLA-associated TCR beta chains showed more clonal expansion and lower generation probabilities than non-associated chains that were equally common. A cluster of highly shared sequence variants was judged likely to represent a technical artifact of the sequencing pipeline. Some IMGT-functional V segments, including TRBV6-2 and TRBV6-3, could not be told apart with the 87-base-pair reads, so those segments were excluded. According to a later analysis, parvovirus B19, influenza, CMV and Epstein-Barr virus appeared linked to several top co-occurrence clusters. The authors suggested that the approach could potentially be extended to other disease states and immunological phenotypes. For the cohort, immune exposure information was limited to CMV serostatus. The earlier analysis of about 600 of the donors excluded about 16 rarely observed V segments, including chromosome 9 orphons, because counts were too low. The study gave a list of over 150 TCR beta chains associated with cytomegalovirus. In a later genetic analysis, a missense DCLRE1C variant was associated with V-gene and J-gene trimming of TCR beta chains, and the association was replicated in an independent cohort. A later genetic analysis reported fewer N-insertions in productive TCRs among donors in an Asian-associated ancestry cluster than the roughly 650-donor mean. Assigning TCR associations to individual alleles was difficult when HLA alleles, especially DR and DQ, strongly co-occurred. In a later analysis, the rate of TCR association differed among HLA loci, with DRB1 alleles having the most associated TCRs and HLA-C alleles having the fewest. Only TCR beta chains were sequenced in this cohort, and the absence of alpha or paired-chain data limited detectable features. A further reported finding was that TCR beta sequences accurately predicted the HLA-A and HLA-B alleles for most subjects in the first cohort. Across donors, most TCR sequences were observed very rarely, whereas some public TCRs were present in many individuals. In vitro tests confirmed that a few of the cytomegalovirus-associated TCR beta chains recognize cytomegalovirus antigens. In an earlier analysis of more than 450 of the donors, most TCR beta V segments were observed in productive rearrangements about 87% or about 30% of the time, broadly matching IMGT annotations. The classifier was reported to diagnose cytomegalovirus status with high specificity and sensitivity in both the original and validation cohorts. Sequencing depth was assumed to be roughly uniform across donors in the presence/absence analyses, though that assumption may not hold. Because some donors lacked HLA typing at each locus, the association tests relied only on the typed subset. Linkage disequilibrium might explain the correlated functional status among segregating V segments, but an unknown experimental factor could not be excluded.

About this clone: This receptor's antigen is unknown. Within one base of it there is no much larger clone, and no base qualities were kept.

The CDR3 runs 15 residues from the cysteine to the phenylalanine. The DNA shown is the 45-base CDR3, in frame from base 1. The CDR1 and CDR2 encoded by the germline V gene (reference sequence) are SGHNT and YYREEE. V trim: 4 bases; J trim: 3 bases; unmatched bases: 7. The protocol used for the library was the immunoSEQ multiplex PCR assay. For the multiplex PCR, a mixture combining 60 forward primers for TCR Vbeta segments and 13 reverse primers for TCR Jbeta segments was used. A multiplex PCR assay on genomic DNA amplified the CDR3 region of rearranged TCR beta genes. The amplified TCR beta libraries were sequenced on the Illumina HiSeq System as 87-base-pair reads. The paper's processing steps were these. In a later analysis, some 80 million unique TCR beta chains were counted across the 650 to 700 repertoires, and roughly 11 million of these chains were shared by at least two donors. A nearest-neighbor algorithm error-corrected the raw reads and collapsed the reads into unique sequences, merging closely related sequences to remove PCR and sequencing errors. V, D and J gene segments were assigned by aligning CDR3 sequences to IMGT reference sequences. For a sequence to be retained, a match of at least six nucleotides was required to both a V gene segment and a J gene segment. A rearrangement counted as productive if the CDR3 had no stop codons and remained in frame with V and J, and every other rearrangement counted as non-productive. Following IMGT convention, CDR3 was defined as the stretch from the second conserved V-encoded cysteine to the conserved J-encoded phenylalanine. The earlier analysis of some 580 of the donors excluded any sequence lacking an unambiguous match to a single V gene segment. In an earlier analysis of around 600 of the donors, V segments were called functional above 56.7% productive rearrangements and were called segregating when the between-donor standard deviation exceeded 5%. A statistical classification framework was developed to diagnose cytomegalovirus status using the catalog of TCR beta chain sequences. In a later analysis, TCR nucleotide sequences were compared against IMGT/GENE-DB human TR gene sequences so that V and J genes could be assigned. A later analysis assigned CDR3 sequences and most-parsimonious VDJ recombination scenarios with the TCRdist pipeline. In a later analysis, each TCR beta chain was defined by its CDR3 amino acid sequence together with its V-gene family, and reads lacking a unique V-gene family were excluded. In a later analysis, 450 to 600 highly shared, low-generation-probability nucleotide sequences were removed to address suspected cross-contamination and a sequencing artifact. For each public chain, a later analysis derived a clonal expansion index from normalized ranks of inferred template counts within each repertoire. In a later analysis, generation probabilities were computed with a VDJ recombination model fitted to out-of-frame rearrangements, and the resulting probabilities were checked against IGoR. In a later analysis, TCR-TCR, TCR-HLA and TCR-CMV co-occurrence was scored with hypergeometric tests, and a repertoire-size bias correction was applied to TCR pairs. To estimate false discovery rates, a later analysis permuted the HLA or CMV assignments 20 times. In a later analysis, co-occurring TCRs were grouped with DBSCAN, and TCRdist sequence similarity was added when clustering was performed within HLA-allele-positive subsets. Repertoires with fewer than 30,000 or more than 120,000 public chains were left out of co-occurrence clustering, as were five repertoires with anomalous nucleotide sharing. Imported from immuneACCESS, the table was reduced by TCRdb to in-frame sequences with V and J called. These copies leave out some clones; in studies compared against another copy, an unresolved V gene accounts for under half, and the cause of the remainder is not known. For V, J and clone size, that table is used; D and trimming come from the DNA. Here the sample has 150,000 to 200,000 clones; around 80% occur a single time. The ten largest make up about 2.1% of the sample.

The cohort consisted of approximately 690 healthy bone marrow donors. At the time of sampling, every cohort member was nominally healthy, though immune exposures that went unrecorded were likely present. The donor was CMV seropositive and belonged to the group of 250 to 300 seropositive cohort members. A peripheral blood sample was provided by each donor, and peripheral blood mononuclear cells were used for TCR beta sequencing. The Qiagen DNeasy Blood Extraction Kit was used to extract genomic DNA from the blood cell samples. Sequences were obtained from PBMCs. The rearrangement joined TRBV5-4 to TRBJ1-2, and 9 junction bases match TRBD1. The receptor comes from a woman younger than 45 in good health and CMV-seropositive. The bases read TGTGCCAGCAGCCCAGAACAGGGGGCAGACTATGGCTACACCTTC. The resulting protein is CASSPEQGADYGYTF.